This entry is about one TCR beta chain. The antigen remains undetermined. The repertoire was sequenced with immunoSEQ multiplex PCR; TCRdb's copy has only in-frame clones and lacks some. The sample contains around 69,000 clones, 70% to 90% of which appear only once. CDR3 length: 15 residues. CDR1 and CDR2 from the germline V gene are ENHRY and SYGVKD. The V end was cut by 1 base, the J end by 0 bases, with 9 bases between. This entry is derived from a study of T cell responses to AZD1222 COVID-19 vaccine. Findings of the study overall: Unmutated variant regions are reportedly the target of nearly half of TCRs that are spike-specific. Breadth and depth of Spike-specific TCRs rose after two AZD1222 doses.

The receptor comes from an adult in good health. J is TRBJ1-1 and V is TRBV10-3; D not resolved. The material was peripheral blood, obtained on day 0 of AZD1222 vaccination. The chain's CDR3 is CAISEFASLNTEAFF. CDR3 coding DNA: TGTGCCATCAGTGAGTTCGCCTCTCTGAACACTGAAGCTTTCTTT.